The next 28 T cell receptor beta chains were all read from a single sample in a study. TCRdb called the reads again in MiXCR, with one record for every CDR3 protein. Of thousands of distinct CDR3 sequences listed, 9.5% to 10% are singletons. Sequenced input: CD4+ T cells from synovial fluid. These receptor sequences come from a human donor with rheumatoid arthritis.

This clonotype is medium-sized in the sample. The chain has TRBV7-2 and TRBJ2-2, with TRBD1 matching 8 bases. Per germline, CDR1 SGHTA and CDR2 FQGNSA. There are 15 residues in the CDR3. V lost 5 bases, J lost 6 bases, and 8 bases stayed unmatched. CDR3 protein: CASSPTGVRAGELFF. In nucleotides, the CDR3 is TGTGCCAGCAGCCCGACAGGGGTGAGGGCCGGGGAGCTGTTTTTT.

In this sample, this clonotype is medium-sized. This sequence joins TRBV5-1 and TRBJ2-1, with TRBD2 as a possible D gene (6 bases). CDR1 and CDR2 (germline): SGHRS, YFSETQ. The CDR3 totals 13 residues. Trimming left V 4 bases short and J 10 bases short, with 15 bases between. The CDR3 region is CASSTAGPGEQFF. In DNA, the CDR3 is TGCGCCAGCAGCACGGCGGGGCCCGGGGAGCAGTTCTTC.

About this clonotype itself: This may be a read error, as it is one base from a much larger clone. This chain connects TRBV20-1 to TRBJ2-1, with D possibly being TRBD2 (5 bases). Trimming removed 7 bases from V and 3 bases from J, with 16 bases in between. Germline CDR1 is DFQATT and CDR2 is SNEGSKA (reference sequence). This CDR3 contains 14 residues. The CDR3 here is CSVRRLPDYNEQFF. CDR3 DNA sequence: TGCAGTGTTAGGAGACTACCAGACTACAATGAGCAGTTCTTC.

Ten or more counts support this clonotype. The DNA of the CDR3 is TGCAGCGTTGAAGGCGGGAGGGAAGGGGCAGATACGCAGTATTTT. Translation gives CSVEGGREGADTQYF. This chain connects TRBV29-1 to TRBJ2-3; 9 positions agree with TRBD2. Germline V CDR1 and CDR2: SQVTM, ANQGSEA. J gave up 4 bases and V 1 base, and 6 bases lay outside the gene matches. This CDR3 has 15 residues.

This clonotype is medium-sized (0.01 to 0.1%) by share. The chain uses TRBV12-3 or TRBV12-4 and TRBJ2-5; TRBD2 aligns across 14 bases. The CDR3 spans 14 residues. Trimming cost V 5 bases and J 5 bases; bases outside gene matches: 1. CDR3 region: CASSRTSGRETQYF. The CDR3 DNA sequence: TGTGCCAGCAGTCGGACTAGCGGGAGGGAGACCCAGTACTTC.

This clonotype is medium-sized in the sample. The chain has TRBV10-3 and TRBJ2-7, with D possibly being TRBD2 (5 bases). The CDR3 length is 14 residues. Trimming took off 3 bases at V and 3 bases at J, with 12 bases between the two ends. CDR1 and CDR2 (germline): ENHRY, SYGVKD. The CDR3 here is CAISDFGLSYEQYF. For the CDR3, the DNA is TGTGCCATCAGTGACTTCGGACTGAGCTACGAGCAGTACTTC.

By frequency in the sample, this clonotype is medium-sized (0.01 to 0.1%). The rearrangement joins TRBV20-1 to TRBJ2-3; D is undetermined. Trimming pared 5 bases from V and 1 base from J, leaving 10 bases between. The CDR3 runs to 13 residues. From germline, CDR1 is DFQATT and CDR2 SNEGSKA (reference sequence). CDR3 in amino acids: CSAHASRTDTQYF. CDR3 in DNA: TGCAGTGCTCACGCGAGCCGCACAGATACGCAGTATTTT.

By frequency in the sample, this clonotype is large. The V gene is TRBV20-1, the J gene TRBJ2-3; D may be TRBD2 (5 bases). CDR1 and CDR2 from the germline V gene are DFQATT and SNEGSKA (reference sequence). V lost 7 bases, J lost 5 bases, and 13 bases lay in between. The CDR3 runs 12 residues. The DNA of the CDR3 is TGCAGTGGGACCGAGAGGGAAGATACGCAGTATTTT. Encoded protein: CSGTEREDTQYF.

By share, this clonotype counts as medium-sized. The CDR3 sequence is CASSRLPGQGGGEQFF. The DNA for the CDR3 is TGTGCCAGCAGCCGCCTCCCGGGACAGGGGGGGGGTGAGCAGTTCTTC. The chain carries TRBV3-1 and TRBJ2-1, with 11 bases aligning to TRBD1. Germline-derived CDR1 and CDR2 are LGHDT and YNNKEL (reference sequence). Unmatched junction bases numbered 11, after V lost 4 bases and J lost 9 bases. This CDR3 is built from 16 residues.

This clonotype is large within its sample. This CDR3 reads CASSLAGGSGNTIYF. The DNA for the CDR3 is TGTGCCAGCAGCTTAGCTGGGGGATCCGGAAACACCATATATTTT. The V call is TRBV7-2, the J call TRBJ1-3; possible D gene TRBD1, 5 bases. The CDR3 runs to 15 residues. The V end was cut by 0 bases, the J end by 4 bases, with 10 bases between. Germline V gene sequence: CDR1 SGHTA, CDR2 FQGNSA.

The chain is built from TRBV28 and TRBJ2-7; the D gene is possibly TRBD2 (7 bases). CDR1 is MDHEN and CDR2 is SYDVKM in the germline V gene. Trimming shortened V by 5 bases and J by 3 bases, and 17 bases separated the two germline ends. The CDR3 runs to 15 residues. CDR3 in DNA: TGTGCCAGCAGTCTCGGGGGGCGGGTGATCTACGAGCAGTACTTC. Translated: CASSLGGRVIYEQYF.

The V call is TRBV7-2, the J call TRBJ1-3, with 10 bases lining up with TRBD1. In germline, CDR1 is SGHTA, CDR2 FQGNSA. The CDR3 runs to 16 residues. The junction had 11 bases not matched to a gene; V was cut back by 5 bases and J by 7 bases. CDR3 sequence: CASSQMAGQGWNTIYF. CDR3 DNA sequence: TGTGCCAGCAGCCAAATGGCGGGACAGGGGTGGAACACCATATATTTT.

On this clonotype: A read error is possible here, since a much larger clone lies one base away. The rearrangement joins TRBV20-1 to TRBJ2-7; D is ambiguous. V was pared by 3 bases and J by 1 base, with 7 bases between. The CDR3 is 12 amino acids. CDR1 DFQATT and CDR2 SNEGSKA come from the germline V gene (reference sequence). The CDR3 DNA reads TGCAGTGCTAGTAGGAATTCCTACGAGCAGTACTTC. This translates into CSASRNSYEQYF.

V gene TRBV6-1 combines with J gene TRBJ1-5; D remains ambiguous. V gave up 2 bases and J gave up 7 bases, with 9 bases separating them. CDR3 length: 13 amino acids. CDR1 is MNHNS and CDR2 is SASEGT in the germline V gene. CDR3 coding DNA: TGTGCCAGCAGTGAAATGGTGGAGCAGCCCCAGCATTTT. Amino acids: CASSEMVEQPQHF.

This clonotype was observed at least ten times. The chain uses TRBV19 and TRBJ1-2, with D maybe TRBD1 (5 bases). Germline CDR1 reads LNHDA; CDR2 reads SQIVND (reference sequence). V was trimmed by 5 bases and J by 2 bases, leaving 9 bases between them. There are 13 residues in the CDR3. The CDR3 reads CASSRQQNYGYTF. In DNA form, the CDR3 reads TGTGCCAGTAGTCGACAGCAAAACTATGGCTACACCTTC.

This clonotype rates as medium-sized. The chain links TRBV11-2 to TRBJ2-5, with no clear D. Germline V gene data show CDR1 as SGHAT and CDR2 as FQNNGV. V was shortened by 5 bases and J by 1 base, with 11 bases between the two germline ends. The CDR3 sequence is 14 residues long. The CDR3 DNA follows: TGTGCCAGCAGCGCCCCCCCATCCCAAGAGACCCAGTACTTC. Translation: CASSAPPSQETQYF.

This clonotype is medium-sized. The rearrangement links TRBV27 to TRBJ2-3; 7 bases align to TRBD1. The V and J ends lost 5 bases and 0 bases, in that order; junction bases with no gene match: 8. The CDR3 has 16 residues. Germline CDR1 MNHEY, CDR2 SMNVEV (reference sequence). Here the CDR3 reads CASSPWDSSSTDTQYF. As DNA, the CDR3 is TGTGCCAGCAGTCCCTGGGACAGCTCTAGCACAGATACGCAGTATTTT.

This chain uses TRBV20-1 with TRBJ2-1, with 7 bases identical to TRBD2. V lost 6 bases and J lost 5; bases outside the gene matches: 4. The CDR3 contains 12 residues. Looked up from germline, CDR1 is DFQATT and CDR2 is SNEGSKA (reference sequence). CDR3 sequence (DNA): TGCAGTGCACGGGAGGCAGACAATGAGCAGTTCTTC. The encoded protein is CSAREADNEQFF.

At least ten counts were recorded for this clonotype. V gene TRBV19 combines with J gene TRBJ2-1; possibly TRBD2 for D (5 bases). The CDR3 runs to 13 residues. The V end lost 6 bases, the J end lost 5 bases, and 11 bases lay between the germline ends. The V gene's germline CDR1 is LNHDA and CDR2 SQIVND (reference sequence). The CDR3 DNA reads TGTGCCAGTAGCCGGGGATTTAACAATGAGCAGTTCTTC. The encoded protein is CASSRGFNNEQFF.

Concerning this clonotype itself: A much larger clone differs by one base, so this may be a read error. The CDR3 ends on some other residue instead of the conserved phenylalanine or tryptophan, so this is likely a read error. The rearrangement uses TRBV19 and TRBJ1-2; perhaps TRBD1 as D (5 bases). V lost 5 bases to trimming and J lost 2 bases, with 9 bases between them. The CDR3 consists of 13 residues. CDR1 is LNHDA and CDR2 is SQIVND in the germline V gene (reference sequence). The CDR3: CASSRQQNYGYTL. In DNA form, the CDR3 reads TGTGCCAGTAGTCGACAGCAAAACTATGGCTACACCCTC.

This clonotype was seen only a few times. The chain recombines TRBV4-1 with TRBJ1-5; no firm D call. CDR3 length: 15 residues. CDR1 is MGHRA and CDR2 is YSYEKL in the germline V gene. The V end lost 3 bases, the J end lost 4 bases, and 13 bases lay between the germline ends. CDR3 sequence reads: CASSQQAGQNQPQHF. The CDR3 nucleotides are TGCGCCAGCAGCCAGCAGGCCGGTCAGAATCAGCCCCAGCATTTT.

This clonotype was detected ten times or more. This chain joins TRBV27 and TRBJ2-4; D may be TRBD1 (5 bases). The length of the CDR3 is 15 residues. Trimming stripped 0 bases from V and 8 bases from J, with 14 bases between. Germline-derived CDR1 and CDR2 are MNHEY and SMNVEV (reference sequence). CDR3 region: CASSLSKGQGDIQYF. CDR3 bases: TGTGCCAGCAGTTTATCGAAAGGTCAAGGGGACATTCAGTACTTC.

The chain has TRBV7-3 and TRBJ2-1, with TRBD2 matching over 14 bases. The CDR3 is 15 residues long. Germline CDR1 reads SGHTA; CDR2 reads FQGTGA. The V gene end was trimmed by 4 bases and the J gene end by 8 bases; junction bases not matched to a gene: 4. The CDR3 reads CASSSGTSGSHEQFF. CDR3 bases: TGTGCCAGCAGCTCCGGGACTAGCGGGAGTCATGAGCAGTTCTTC. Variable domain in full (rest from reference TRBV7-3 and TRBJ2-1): GAGVSQTPSNKVTEKGKYVELRCDPISGHTALYWYRQSLGQGPEFLIYFQGTGAADDSGLPNDRFFAVRPEGSVSTLKIQRTERGDSAVYLCASSSGTSGSHEQFFGPGTRLTVL.

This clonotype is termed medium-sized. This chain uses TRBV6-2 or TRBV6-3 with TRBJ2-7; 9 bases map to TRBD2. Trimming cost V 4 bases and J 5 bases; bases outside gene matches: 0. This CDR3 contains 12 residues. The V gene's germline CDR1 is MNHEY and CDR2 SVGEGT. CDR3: CASSLAGDEQYF. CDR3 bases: TGTGCCAGCAGTTTAGCGGGAGACGAGCAGTACTTC.

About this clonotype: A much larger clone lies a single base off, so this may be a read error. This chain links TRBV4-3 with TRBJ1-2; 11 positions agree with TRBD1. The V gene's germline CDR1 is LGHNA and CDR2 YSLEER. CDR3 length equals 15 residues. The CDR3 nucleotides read TGTGCCAGCAACCAAGTTGGGGGACAGGGGGATGGCTACACCTTC. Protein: CASNQVGGQGDGYTF.

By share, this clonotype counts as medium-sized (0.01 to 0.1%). The CDR3 region has the DNA TGTGCCAGCAGCCGAGCCGGGACAGGGGCCACCGGGGAGCTGTTTTTT. Protein sequence: CASSRAGTGATGELFF. V and J are TRBV7-2 and TRBJ2-2; 10 positions match TRBD1. V lost 5 bases, J lost 4 bases, and 7 bases stayed unmatched. This CDR3 region has 16 residues. Germline CDR1 reads SGHTA; CDR2 reads FQGNSA. The complete variable domain, with remaining parts taken from reference TRBV7-2 and TRBJ2-2, reads GAGVSQSPSNKVTEKGKDVELRCDPISGHTALYWYRQSLGQGLEFLIYFQGNSAPDKSGLPSDRFSAERTGGSVSTLTIQRTQQEDSAVYLCASSRAGTGATGELFFGEGSRLTVL.

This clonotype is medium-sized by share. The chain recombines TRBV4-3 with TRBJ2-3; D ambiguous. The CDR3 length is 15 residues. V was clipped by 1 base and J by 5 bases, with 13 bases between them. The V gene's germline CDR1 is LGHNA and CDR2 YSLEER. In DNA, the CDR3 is TGCGCCAGCAGCCAAGTTCTGGGAATGAGAGATACGCAGTATTTT. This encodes CASSQVLGMRDTQYF.

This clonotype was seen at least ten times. This CDR3 reads CSAFTSGNTGELFF. The CDR3 bases are TGCAGTGCTTTCACTAGCGGGAACACCGGGGAGCTGTTTTTT. The genes are TRBV20-1 and TRBJ2-2; 8 nucleotides agree with TRBD2. CDR3 size: 14 residues. V lost 5 bases to trimming and J lost 1 base; unmatched junction nucleotides: 3. The V gene's germline CDR1 is DFQATT and CDR2 SNEGSKA (reference sequence).